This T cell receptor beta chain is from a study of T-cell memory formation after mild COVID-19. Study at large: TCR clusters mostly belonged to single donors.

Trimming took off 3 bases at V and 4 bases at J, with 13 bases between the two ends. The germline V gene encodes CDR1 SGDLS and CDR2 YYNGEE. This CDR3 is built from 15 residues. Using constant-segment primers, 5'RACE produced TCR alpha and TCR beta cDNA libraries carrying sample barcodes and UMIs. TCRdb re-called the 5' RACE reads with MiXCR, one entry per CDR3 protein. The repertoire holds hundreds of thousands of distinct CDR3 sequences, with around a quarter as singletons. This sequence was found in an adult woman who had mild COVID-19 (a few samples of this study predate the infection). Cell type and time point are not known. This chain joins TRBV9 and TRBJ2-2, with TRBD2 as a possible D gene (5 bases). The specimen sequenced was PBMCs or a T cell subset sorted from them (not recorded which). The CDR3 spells CASSGRLAGTGELFF. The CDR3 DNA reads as TGTGCCAGCAGCGGTCGTCTAGCTGGCACCGGGGAGCTGTTTTTT.